Presented here are 29 T cell receptor beta chains from one specimen sequenced in a study of blood T cell repertoires in COVID-19 (TCRdb year 2020). The method was the immunoSEQ multiplex PCR assay. In TCRdb, the immuneACCESS table is reduced to in-frame sequences with V and J assigned. These tables do not hold every clone; where another copy was compared, an unresolved V gene accounts for under half, and the others remain unexplained. The sample records roughly 250,000 clones, approximately 90% of which are singletons. The leading ten clones occupy approximately 4% of the sample. The sequenced sample was peripheral blood. The receptors here all came from a woman aged 40 to 50 with acute or convalescent COVID-19.

The chain has TRBV12-5 and TRBJ1-2; no clear D. This CDR3 is 14 amino acids long. Trimming left V 1 base short and J 5 bases short, with 11 bases between. CDR1 and CDR2 (germline): LGHNT, FRNRAP. The CDR3, as DNA: TGTGCTAGTGGTTTGGCCCGGGGAGTATATGGCTACACCTTC. Residues: CASGLARGVYGYTF.

This clone was counted a few times. The V gene is TRBV5-1, the J gene TRBJ1-2, with a tentative D call TRBD1 (6 bases). Per germline, CDR1 SGHRS and CDR2 YFSETQ. The CDR3 is 16 residues long. V was clipped by 1 base and J by 1 base, with 14 bases between them. The CDR3 loop reads CASSLNRDLSNYGYTF. As DNA, the CDR3 is TGCGCCAGCAGCTTGAACAGGGACCTTAGTAACTATGGCTACACCTTC.

This clone was observed a few times. The chain carries TRBV15 and TRBJ1-2, with 7 bases lining up with TRBD1. The CDR3 has 13 amino acids. V was pared by 6 bases and J by 8 bases, with 9 bases of the junction left unmatched. Germline assignment: CDR1 LNHNV and CDR2 YYDKDF (reference sequence). Here the CDR3 reads CATRIRGSEGYTF. The CDR3 DNA is TGTGCCACCAGGATCAGGGGGTCTGAGGGCTACACCTTC.

The chain employs TRBV18 and TRBJ1-2, with 7 bases fitting TRBD1. The junction had 16 bases not matched to a gene; V was cut back by 2 bases and J by 7 bases. Germline CDR1 is KGHSH and CDR2 is LQKENI. The CDR3 runs 17 residues. CDR3 amino acids: CASSPLLRTGVGTGYTF. As DNA, the CDR3 is TGTGCCAGCTCACCATTGCTACGTACAGGGGTTGGGACTGGCTACACCTTC.

The genes are TRBV24-1 and TRBJ1-5; D possibly corresponds to TRBD1 (6 bases). The V gene's germline CDR1 is KGHDR and CDR2 SFDVKD. The CDR3 is 14 residues long. The V end was cut by 2 bases, the J end by 2 bases, with 6 bases between. The CDR3 sequence is CATSDSGGNQPQHF. CDR3 nucleotide sequence: TGTGCCACCAGTGATTCAGGGGGCAATCAGCCCCAGCATTTT.

This clone was counted once. The V call is TRBV14, the J call TRBJ1-4; D gene unclear. This CDR3 is 17 amino acids long. Germline assignment: CDR1 SGHDN and CDR2 FVKESK. V was shortened by 0 bases and J by 8 bases, with 19 bases between the two germline ends. This chain's CDR3 is CASSQEARRRVGEKLFF. DNA for the CDR3: TGTGCCAGCAGCCAAGAGGCGAGGAGGAGGGTTGGAGAAAAACTGTTTTTT.

The CDR3 sequence is CARSYRDLSETQYF. Here the CDR3 DNA reads TGTGCCAGAAGCTACAGGGATTTGAGCGAGACCCAGTACTTC. The rearrangement uses TRBV5-3 and TRBJ2-5, with a possible D match to TRBD1 (6 bases). TRBV5-3 is identified as an open reading frame with a role that is uncertain. The V end was cut by 3 bases, the J end by 5 bases, with 14 bases between. This CDR3 comprises 14 residues.

The chain links TRBV5-6 to TRBJ2-7; the D gene is possibly TRBD1 (5 bases). Trimming shortened V by 4 bases and J by 6 bases, and 17 bases separated the two germline ends. The CDR3 runs 14 residues. CDR1 and CDR2 from the germline V gene are SGHDT and YYEEEE. The CDR3 protein is CASSQTVTSGEQYV. CDR3 sequence (DNA): TGTGCCAGCAGCCAGACAGTAACCTCCGGCGAGCAGTACGTC.

V gene TRBV21-1 combines with J gene TRBJ1-5; TRBD1 was called by the table and not checked on the DNA. TRBV21-1 is shown as a pseudogene. The CDR3 is 17 amino acids. The DNA of the CDR3 is TGTGCCAGCAGCGAAATCCGGGACAGGGTGAGCAATCAGCCCCAGCATTTT. Translating gives CASSEIRDRVSNQPQHF.

The chain recombines TRBV27 with TRBJ2-3; no reliable D call. This CDR3 region has 15 residues. Between the trimmed V and J ends, which lost 0 bases and 1 base, there was a span of 8 bases. Germline V CDR1 and CDR2: MNHEY, SMNVEV (reference sequence). CDR3 DNA sequence: TGTGCCAGCAGTTTATCTTCCTCAGGCACAGATACGCAGTATTTT. Translated: CASSLSSSGTDTQYF.

The V gene is TRBV5-1, the J gene TRBJ1-1; 8 bases match TRBD1. Germline V gene lookup returns CDR1 SGHRS and CDR2 YFSETQ. The CDR3 is made up of 16 amino acids. V shed 1 base, J shed 0 bases, and the junction held 5 bases outside the gene matches. The CDR3 region has the DNA TGCGCCAGCAGCTTGCGGGACAGGCGCATGAACACTGAAGCTTTCTTT. This sequence encodes CASSLRDRRMNTEAFF. The complete variable domain, with remaining parts taken from reference TRBV5-1 and TRBJ1-1, reads KAGVTQTPRYLIKTRGQQVTLSCSPISGHRSVSWYQQTPGQGLQFLFEYFSETQRNKGNFPGRFSGRQFSNSRSEMNVSTLELGDSALYLCASSLRDRRMNTEAFFGQGTRLTVV.

The chain has TRBV6-2 or TRBV6-3 and TRBJ1-2; 8 nucleotides agree with TRBD1. From germline, CDR1 is MNHEY and CDR2 SVGEGT. V lost 5 bases, J lost 7 bases, and 9 bases stayed unmatched. CDR3 length equals 14 residues. In DNA, the CDR3 is TGTGCCAGCAGTACCCAGGGGGCTCGAGGTGGCTACACCTTC. This sequence encodes CASSTQGARGGYTF.

The rearrangement uses TRBV4-1 and TRBJ1-1, with D possibly TRBD1 on 5 matching bases. The germline gives CDR1 MGHRA, CDR2 YSYEKL. The CDR3 totals 15 residues. The germline V and J ends were trimmed by 0 bases and 7 bases, with 15 bases remaining between them. The CDR3 coding sequence is TGCGCCAGCAGCCAAGACAGGCAGGGTGGTGGTGAAGCTTTCTTT. Translation gives CASSQDRQGGGEAFF.

This chain links TRBV18 with TRBJ2-5; tentative D call: TRBD1 (6 bases). Per germline, CDR1 KGHSH and CDR2 LQKENI. With 6 bases removed from V and 1 base from J, the gap between germline ends came to 15 bases. This CDR3 contains 15 residues. The chain's CDR3 is CASSQGRGAQETQYF. The CDR3 nucleotides are TGTGCCAGCTCGCAGGGGAGAGGGGCCCAAGAGACCCAGTACTTC.

The chain combines TRBV3-1 (or the pseudogene TRBV3-2) with TRBJ2-3; D perhaps matches TRBD1 (5 bases). This CDR3 contains 14 residues. The germline CDR1 and CDR2 sequences are LGHDT and YNNKEL (reference sequence). V was trimmed by 2 bases and J by 3 bases, leaving 9 bases between them. The CDR3 is CASSQWQGTDTQYF. The CDR3 bases are TGTGCCAGCAGCCAATGGCAGGGAACAGATACGCAGTATTTT.

The chain carries TRBV30 and TRBJ2-3; TRBD2 is a possible D gene (5 bases). This CDR3 contains 12 residues. V lost 2 bases, J lost 6 bases, and 9 bases lay in between. Germline V gene lookup returns CDR1 GTSNPN and CDR2 SVGIG (reference sequence). The CDR3 spells CAWSPGLDTQYF. The CDR3 DNA reads as TGTGCCTGGAGTCCGGGGTTGGATACGCAGTATTTT.

This clone appeared once. CDR3 sequence reads: CASSIGGVGNQPQHF. DNA of the CDR3: TGTGCCAGTAGTATAGGGGGAGTGGGCAATCAGCCCCAGCATTTT. The chain recombines TRBV19 with TRBJ1-5; D gene unclear. The length of the CDR3 is 15 residues. Germline assignment: CDR1 LNHDA and CDR2 SQIVND (reference sequence). Trimming took 1 base from V and 2 from J, leaving 9 bases between them.

CDR3 residues: CASSRSAGGEQFF. DNA for the CDR3: TGTGCCAGCAGTAGGTCGGCCGGGGGTGAGCAGTTCTTC. V and J are TRBV6-5 and TRBJ2-1; D might be TRBD2 (6 bases). This CDR3 is built from 13 residues. Germline V gene data show CDR1 as MNHEY and CDR2 as SVGAGI. With 5 bases removed from V and 9 bases from J, the gap between germline ends came to 14 bases.

The V and J genes are TRBV10-3 and TRBJ1-1, with D hard to call. V lost 1 base to trimming and J lost 12 bases, with 15 bases between them. The CDR3 is 13 residues long. Germline V gene sequence: CDR1 ENHRY, CDR2 SYGVKD. CDR3: CAISELEEGAPFF. CDR3 in DNA: TGTGCCATCAGTGAGTTAGAAGAGGGCGCGCCTTTCTTT.

The chain is built from TRBV4-1 and TRBJ2-1, with 7 bases matching TRBD1. The germline V gene has CDR1 MGHRA and CDR2 YSYEKL. The CDR3 consists of 16 residues. Unmatched junction bases numbered 9, after V lost 5 bases and J lost 2 bases. The CDR3 protein is CASSVAGTEPYNEQFF. CDR3 sequence (DNA): TGCGCCAGCAGCGTCGCCGGGACAGAACCCTACAATGAGCAGTTCTTC.

This clone was seen only once. This chain joins TRBV6-4 and TRBJ2-1, with TRBD1 as a possible D gene (5 bases). Trimming removed 8 bases from V and 0 bases from J, with 11 bases in between. In germline, CDR1 is MRHNA, CDR2 SNTAGT. The CDR3 runs to 14 residues. CDR3 amino acids: CASARESSYNEQFF. CDR3 bases: TGTGCCAGCGCCAGGGAAAGCTCCTACAATGAGCAGTTCTTC.

This clone was detected once. V usage is TRBV5-1 and J usage is TRBJ2-6, with D possibly matching TRBD1 (6 bases). The ends were cut back, 0 bases at V and 4 bases at J, with 8 bases in the middle. The germline CDR1 and CDR2 sequences are SGHRS and YFSETQ. This CDR3 contains 15 residues. Here the CDR3 reads CASSLAGVGANVLTF. For the CDR3, the DNA is TGCGCCAGCAGCTTGGCAGGGGTGGGGGCCAACGTCCTGACTTTC.

Only a few counts were recorded for this clone. CDR3 in amino acids: CASSQGPGTGNTIYF. The CDR3 DNA follows: TGTGCCAGCAGCCAGGGTCCCGGGACAGGAAACACCATATATTTT. This chain uses TRBV3-1 (or the pseudogene TRBV3-2) with TRBJ1-3, with D possibly being TRBD1 (6 bases). V lost 3 bases and J lost 4, with 13 bases in between. Germline V lookup: CDR1 LGHDT, CDR2 YNNKEL (reference sequence). CDR3 size: 15 residues.

Regarding this clone: Distinct nucleotide sequences in the sample also encode this CDR3. The CDR3 nucleotides are TGTGCCAGCAGTTACCAGGGGAACACTGAAGCTTTCTTT. It translates to CASSYQGNTEAFF. The rearrangement uses TRBV6-5 and TRBJ1-1; a possible D gene is TRBD1 (5 bases). CDR3 length: 13 amino acids. The V gene's germline CDR1 is MNHEY and CDR2 SVGAGI. Trimming pared 2 bases from V and 1 base from J, leaving 5 bases between.

This chain links TRBV2 with TRBJ1-5; D is possibly TRBD1 (6 bases). The V gene lost 3 bases and the J gene lost 5 bases, with 8 bases spanning the gap. CDR1 SNHLY and CDR2 FYNNEI come from the germline V gene. This CDR3 is built from 13 residues. CDR3 sequence reads: CASSDQGYQPQHF. The CDR3 DNA is TGTGCCAGCAGTGACCAGGGGTATCAGCCCCAGCATTTT.

The chain uses TRBV9 and TRBJ1-2; 9 bases are shared with TRBD1. Germline lookup yields CDR1 SGDLS and CDR2 YYNGEE. With V trimmed by 0 bases and J by 4 bases, 4 bases remained unmatched. CDR3 length: 15 residues. CDR3 region: CASSVEDRGSYGYTF. The CDR3 DNA reads as TGTGCCAGCAGCGTAGAAGACAGGGGGTCCTATGGCTACACCTTC.

The chain links TRBV19 to TRBJ1-4; 7 bases map to TRBD1. The germline gives CDR1 LNHDA, CDR2 SQIVND (reference sequence). J was trimmed by 8 bases and V by 1 base; bases with no gene match: 4. The CDR3 has 14 amino acids. CDR3 sequence: CASSIGGGKEKLFF. CDR3 DNA sequence: TGTGCCAGTAGTATAGGAGGGGGCAAGGAAAAACTGTTTTTT.

This sequence joins TRBV28 and TRBJ1-2; weak D call: TRBD1 (5 bases). The CDR3 contains 13 residues. The V end lost 7 bases, the J end lost 6 bases, and 15 bases lay between the germline ends. Germline lookup yields CDR1 MDHEN and CDR2 SYDVKM. In DNA, the CDR3 is TGTGCCAGCAATCTGGGGGGGACGGATGGCTACACCTTC. This gives the protein CASNLGGTDGYTF.

This clone has a single count. The V call is TRBV6-6, the J call TRBJ1-2; 7 nucleotides agree with TRBD1. This CDR3 region has 16 residues. The trim removed 5 bases at V and 2 bases at J, leaving 11 bases unmatched. Germline CDR1 MNHNY, CDR2 SVGAGI (reference sequence). The CDR3 protein is CASSKKQGSSNYGYTF. CDR3 sequence (DNA): TGTGCCAGCAGTAAAAAACAGGGGTCTTCCAACTATGGCTACACCTTC.